The next 9 T cell receptor beta chains were all read from a single sample in a study of CD8+ T cells in alopecia areata. Following extraction, RNA underwent reverse transcription to cDNA, which served as the sequencing template. Profiled with immunoSEQ multiplex PCR; TCRdb holds only in-frame clones, not every one. The table records about 180,000 clones, 50% to 75% of them present only once. The source material was CD4+ T cells sorted from blood, sampled at week 0. Receptors were obtained from a human donor with alopecia areata.

This chain uses TRBV29-1 with TRBJ1-4, with a possible D match to TRBD1 (5 bases). This CDR3 comprises 12 residues. V was clipped by 6 bases and J by 7 bases, with 12 bases between them. Germline-derived CDR1 and CDR2 are SQVTM and ANQGSEA. CDR3 sequence (DNA): TGCAGCGTAGGGACCCTGGGTGAAAAACTGTTTTTT. It encodes CSVGTLGEKLFF.

The chain couples TRBV6-6 to TRBJ2-7; tentatively, D is TRBD2 (6 bases). CDR1 is MNHNY and CDR2 is SVGAGI in the germline V gene (reference sequence). Trimming took off 4 bases at V and 6 bases at J, with 10 bases between the two ends. The CDR3 has 12 amino acids. CDR3 DNA: TGTGCCAGCAGTTGGTCCGGGGGCGAGCAGTACTTC. This translates into CASSWSGGEQYF.

This sequence joins TRBV5-1 and TRBJ2-7; D is unresolved. CDR1 is SGHRS and CDR2 is YFSETQ in the germline V gene. There are 11 residues in the CDR3. Deletions cut 3 bases from V and 5 bases from J, with 6 bases between. Written as DNA, the CDR3 is TGCGCCAGCAGCTCGGATAACGAGCAGTACTTC. Translation gives CASSSDNEQYF.

This clone has just one count. The sample carries other DNA sequences with the same CDR3. J is TRBJ2-6 and V is TRBV30, with D hard to call. The CDR3 has 14 residues. Trimming left V 0 bases short and J 1 base short, with 4 bases between. Germline lookup yields CDR1 GTSNPN and CDR2 SVGIG (reference sequence). CDR3 region: CAWSVGSGANVLTF. CDR3 nucleotides: TGTGCCTGGAGTGTAGGGTCTGGGGCCAACGTCCTGACTTTC. The entire variable domain, with the rest obtained from reference TRBV30 and TRBJ2-6, is as follows: SQTIHQWPATLVQPVGSPLSLECTVEGTSNPNLYWYRQAAGRGLQLLFYSVGIGQISSEVPQNLSASRPQDRQFILSSKKLLLSDSGFYLCAWSVGSGANVLTFGAGSRLTVL.

The chain links TRBV4-1 to TRBJ2-7, with 9 positions matching TRBD1. Germline loops: CDR1 MGHRA, CDR2 YSYEKL. V lost 1 base to trimming and J lost 4 bases; unmatched junction nucleotides: 8. The CDR3 extends over 16 amino acids. CDR3 loop: CASSQGRGTGKYEQYF. The DNA of the CDR3 is TGCGCCAGCAGCCAAGGCCGGGGGACAGGGAAATACGAGCAGTACTTC.

This clone was observed a few times. V is TRBV30 and J is TRBJ1-2; 7 bases map to TRBD1. This CDR3 has 14 amino acids. Trimming cost V 1 base and J 3 bases; bases outside gene matches: 5. The germline gives CDR1 GTSNPN, CDR2 SVGIG (reference sequence). The CDR3 loop reads CAWSGQGIYYGYTF. The CDR3 DNA is TGTGCCTGGAGTGGACAGGGAATATACTATGGCTACACCTTC.

This clone appeared once. The V and J genes are TRBV30 and TRBJ1-2, with 7 positions matching TRBD1. V gave up 1 base and J gave up 8 bases; unmatched junction bases: 10. Germline assignment: CDR1 GTSNPN and CDR2 SVGIG (reference sequence). The CDR3 covers 14 residues. CDR3 protein: CAWSGQTGLDGYTF. Written as DNA, the CDR3 is TGTGCCTGGAGTGGACAGACAGGGCTGGACGGCTACACCTTC.

The chain has TRBV29-1 and TRBJ2-3, with D perhaps matching TRBD2 (6 bases). V was trimmed by 7 bases and J by 1 base, leaving 18 bases between them. From germline, CDR1 is SQVTM and CDR2 ANQGSEA. The CDR3 spans 15 residues. Here the CDR3 DNA reads TGCAGCGGAAAAAAAGGAGGGGCGCGCACAGATACGCAGTATTTT. The encoded protein is CSGKKGGARTDTQYF.

Only a few counts were recorded for this clone. V and J are TRBV11-3 and TRBJ1-4; D is perhaps TRBD1 (6 bases). The V gene lost 4 bases and the J gene lost 7 bases, with 13 bases spanning the gap. Germline CDR1 and CDR2: SGHNT and YENEEA. This CDR3 is built from 14 residues. CDR3 nucleotide sequence: TGTGCCAGCAGCTCTACAGGGATGGGTGAAAAACTGTTTTTT. It translates to CASSSTGMGEKLFF.